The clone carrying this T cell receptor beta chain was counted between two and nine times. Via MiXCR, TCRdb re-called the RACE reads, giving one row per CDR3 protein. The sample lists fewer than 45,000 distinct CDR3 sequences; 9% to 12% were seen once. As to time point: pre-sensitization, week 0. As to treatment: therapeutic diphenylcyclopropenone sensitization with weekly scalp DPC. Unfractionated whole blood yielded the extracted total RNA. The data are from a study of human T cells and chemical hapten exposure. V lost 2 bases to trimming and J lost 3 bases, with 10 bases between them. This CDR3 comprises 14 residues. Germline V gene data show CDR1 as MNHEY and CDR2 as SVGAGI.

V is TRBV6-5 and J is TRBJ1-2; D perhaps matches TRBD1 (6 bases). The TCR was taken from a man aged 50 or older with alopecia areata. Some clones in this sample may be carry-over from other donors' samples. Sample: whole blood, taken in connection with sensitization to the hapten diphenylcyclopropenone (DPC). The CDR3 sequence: CASSYGQPDYGYTF. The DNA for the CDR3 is TGTGCCAGCAGTTACGGACAGCCAGACTATGGCTACACCTTC.